Sequencing of this T cell receptor (beta chain) was carried out in a study of cytomegalovirus exposure and HLA in healthy donors. On the study more broadly: Early released data comprised some 91 million unique TCRs from HLA-typed donors.

Trimming took 0 bases from V and 0 from J; bases not matched to a gene: 1. Per the germline V gene, CDR1 is SEHNR and CDR2 is FQNEAQ (reference sequence). There are 16 residues in the CDR3. Findings and limits, study-wide: Rarity held for most TCR sequences, but there were some public TCRs that occurred in many donors. Per a prior analysis, the majority of TCR beta V segments were productive roughly 87% or roughly 30% of the time. Analyses of presence and absence presupposed an approximately uniform sequencing depth across donors.

PCR used 60 Vbeta primers and 13 Jbeta primers. The data were produced by immunoSEQ multiplex PCR, yet TCRdb's version contains in-frame clones alone and is incomplete. The table includes tens of thousands of clones, 63% detected once. This clone was recorded a few times. Its antigen remains unknown. The sequenced material came from PBMCs. The rearrangement joins TRBV7-9 to TRBJ2-3, with 9 positions matching TRBD2. The receptor comes from a woman in her 30s in good health and CMV-seronegative. CDR3 sequence reads: CASSLATSGSTDTQYF. CDR3 DNA sequence: TGTGCCAGCAGCTTAGCGACTAGCGGTAGCACAGATACGCAGTATTTT.